This TCR beta chain was recorded in a study of memory CD4+ T cells and cytomegalovirus serostatus. The study's findings and limits: CD4+ memory repertoires contained about two fifths of the 164 reported CMV TCRbeta sequences.

The CDR3 length is 15 residues. CDR1 is SGHVS, CDR2 FQNEAQ, per germline. V was pared by 5 bases and J by 5 bases, with 7 bases of the junction left unmatched. Single viable CD3+CD4+CD8-CD45RO+ cells were sorted as the memory CD4+ T cells. Details on this clone: The antigen is not known.

The assay was immunoSEQ multiplex PCR, and TCRdb's table has in-frame clones only and misses some. The repertoire holds 45,000 to 55,000 clones, with about 78% as singletons. Sequencing input: memory CD4+ T cells from blood. The sequence was obtained from an adult in good health and CMV-seronegative. The V gene is TRBV7-8, the J gene TRBJ2-7; 12 bases align to TRBD2. CDR3 residues: CASSPRTSGNHEQYF. DNA of the CDR3: TGTGCCAGCAGCCCCAGGACTAGCGGGAACCACGAGCAGTACTTC.